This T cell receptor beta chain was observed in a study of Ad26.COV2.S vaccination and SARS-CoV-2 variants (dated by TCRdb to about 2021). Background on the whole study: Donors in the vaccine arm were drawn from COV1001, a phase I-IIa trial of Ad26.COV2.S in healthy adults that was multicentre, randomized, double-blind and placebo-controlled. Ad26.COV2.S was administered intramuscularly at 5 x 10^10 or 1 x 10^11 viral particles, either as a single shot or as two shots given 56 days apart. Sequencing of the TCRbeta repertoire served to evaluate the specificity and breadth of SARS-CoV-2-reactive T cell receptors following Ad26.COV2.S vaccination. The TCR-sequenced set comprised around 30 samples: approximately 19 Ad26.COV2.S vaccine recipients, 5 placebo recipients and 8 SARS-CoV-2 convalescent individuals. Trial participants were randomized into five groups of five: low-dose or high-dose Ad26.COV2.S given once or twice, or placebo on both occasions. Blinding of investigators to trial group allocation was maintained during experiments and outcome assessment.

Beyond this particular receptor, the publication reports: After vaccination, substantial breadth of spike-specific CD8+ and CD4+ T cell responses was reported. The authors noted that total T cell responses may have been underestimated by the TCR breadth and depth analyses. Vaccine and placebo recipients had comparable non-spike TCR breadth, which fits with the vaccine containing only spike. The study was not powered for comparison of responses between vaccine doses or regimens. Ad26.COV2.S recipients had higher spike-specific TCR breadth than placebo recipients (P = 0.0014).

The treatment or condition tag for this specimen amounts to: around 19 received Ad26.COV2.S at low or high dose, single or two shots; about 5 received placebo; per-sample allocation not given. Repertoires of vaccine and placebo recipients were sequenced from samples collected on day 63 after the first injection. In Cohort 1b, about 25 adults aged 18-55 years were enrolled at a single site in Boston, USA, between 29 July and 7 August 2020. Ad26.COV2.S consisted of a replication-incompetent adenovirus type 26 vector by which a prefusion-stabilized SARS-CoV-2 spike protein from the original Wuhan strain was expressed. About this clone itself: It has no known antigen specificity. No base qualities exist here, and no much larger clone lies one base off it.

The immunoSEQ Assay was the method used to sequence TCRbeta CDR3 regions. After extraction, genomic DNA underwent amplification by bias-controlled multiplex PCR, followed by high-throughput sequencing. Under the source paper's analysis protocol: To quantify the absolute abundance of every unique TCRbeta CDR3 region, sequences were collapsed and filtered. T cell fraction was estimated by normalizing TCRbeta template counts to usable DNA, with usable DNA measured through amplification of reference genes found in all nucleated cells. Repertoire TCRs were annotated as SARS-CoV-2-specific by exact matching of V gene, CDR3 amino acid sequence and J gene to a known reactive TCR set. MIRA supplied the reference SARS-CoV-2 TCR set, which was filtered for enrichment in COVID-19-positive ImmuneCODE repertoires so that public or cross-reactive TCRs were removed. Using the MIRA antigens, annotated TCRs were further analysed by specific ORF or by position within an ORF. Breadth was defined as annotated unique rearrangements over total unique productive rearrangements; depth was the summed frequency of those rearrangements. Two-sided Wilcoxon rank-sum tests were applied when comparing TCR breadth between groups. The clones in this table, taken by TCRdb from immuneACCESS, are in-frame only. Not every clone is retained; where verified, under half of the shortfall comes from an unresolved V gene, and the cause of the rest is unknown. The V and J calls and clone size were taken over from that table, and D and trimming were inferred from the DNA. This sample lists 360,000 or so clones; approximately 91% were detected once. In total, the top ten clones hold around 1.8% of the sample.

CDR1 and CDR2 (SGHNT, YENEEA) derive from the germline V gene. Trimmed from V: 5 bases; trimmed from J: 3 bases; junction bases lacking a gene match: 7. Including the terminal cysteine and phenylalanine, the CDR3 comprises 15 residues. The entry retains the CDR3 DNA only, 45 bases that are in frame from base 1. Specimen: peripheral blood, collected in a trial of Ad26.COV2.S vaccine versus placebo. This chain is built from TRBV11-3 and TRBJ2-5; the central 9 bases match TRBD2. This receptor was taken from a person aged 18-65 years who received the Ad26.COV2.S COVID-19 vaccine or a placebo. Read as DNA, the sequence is TGTGCCAGCAGCCCAGTGGGACTAGCTGAAGAGACCCAGTACTTC. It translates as CASSPVGLAEETQYF.